This T cell receptor (beta chain) derives from a study of OX40 agonist ivuxolimab in advanced cancers. Across the study: The mean age was roughly 60 years, ranging from about 23 to 79, with 65% to 85% of participants male. Allowance was made for prior anti-PD-1, anti-PD-L1 or anti-CTLA-4 therapy, and about 40% had some.

In regard to this clone: The antigen is not known. Other nucleotide sequences in the sample specify the same CDR3.

The CDR3 is 12 residues long. Trimming stripped 0 bases from V and 8 bases from J, with 6 bases between. Looked up from germline, CDR1 is SGHNT and CDR2 is YYREEE (reference sequence). Study results and caveats: There was clonal expansion of CD4+ and CD8+ blood T cells by week 6 at 0.1 to 3.0 mg/kg.

Autoimmune disease history or systemic immunosuppression barred patients. Libraries were prepared by immunoSEQ multiplex PCR; TCRdb keeps only in-frame clonotypes and omits some of them. The sample records 100,000 or so clones, about 96% being singletons. This clonotype originated in an adult with an advanced solid tumor such as melanoma, head and neck, liver or kidney cancer. This sample comprised CD4+ or CD8+ T cells sorted from blood, obtained in a trial of the OX40 agonist ivuxolimab. V is TRBV5-4 and J is TRBJ2-1, with D possibly TRBD2 on 6 matching bases. CDR3 sequence reads: CASSLGGDEQFF. The CDR3 DNA reads as TGTGCCAGCAGCTTGGGGGGGGATGAGCAGTTCTTC. Looking up the rest from reference TRBV5-4 and TRBJ2-1 gives the full variable domain: ETGVTQSPTHLIKTRGQQVTLRCSSQSGHNTVSWYQQALGQGPQFIFQYYREEENGRGNFPPRFSGLQFPNYSSELNVNALELDDSALYLCASSLGGDEQFFGPGTRLTVL.